This T cell receptor beta chain was sequenced during a study of blood T cells in healthy people across ages. Study-level points and caveats: Donor CMV status was unknown, possibly confounding expanded clonotype changes.

Using a J-beta primer mix together with a sample-barcoded 5' primer, a second PCR was run for roughly 6 to 12 cycles. The template-switch adaptor, which had 12 random nucleotides, put a tag on each cDNA molecule. TCRdb used MiXCR to reprocess the 5' RACE reads, holding one entry per CDR3 protein. Altogether hundreds of thousands of distinct CDR3 sequences are present, around 31% being singletons, with the ten largest covering around 14%. This clonotype was counted only a few times. Its antigen is not identified. This CDR3 has 15 residues. Between the trimmed V and J ends, which lost 1 base and 5 bases, there was a span of 12 bases. Germline V gives CDR1 SEHNR, CDR2 FQNEAQ (reference sequence). Every sample gave at least 5.5 micrograms of total RNA when it was extracted.

The TCR was taken from a woman older than 75 in good health. This chain uses TRBV7-9 with TRBJ2-1; D is unresolved. Sample: blood. CDR3 amino acids: CASSLVSQPDNEQFF. The CDR3 DNA is TGTGCCAGCAGCTTAGTCTCCCAGCCTGACAATGAGCAGTTCTTC.